What follows are 2 T cell receptor beta chains derived from one specimen sequenced in a study of T-cell memory formation after mild COVID-19. MiXCR was run by TCRdb on the 5' RACE reads, yielding one entry per CDR3 protein. In the table there are around 130,000 distinct CDR3 sequences, about 14% of which are singletons. Sequenced sample: PBMCs or a T cell subset sorted from them (not recorded which). Every receptor here comes from an adult woman who had mild COVID-19 (a few samples of this study predate the infection). Cell type and time point are not known.

Only a few counts were recorded for this clonotype. The V call is TRBV7-9, the J call TRBJ2-1; 7 nucleotides match TRBD2. This CDR3 is built from 15 residues. The V and J ends lost 4 bases and 7 bases, in that order; junction bases with no gene match: 10. The germline gives CDR1 SEHNR, CDR2 FQNEAQ (reference sequence). CDR3 nucleotide sequence: TGTGCCAGCAGCTCCCTAGCGGAAAAAGGGAATGAGCAGTTCTTC. Protein: CASSSLAEKGNEQFF.

Only a few counts were recorded for this clonotype. The gene calls are TRBV21-1 and TRBJ1-1; TRBD1 is taken as the D call from the table, unchecked against the DNA. TRBV21-1 is classified as a pseudogene. This CDR3 spans 15 amino acids. In DNA form, the CDR3 reads TGTGCCAGCAGCGTAGGACGGGACAGGGGAACTGAAGCTTTCTTT. This sequence encodes CASSVGRDRGTEAFF.